This TCR beta chain was sequenced during a study of cytomegalovirus exposure and HLA in healthy donors. Findings and caveats of the study: A later analysis found first-cohort TCR clusters tended to co-occur in the 90 to 150 validation repertoires.

With 7 bases removed from V and 6 bases from J, the gap between germline ends came to 15 bases. This CDR3 spans 13 amino acids. Germline CDR1 reads SGHRS; CDR2 reads YFSETQ. A note on this clone: The antigen is undetermined.

TCRdb's table, derived via immunoSEQ multiplex PCR, lists solely in-frame clones and lacks some. Of 150,000 to 200,000 clones in the sample, 87% were seen once. The sample comprised PBMCs. This sequence joins TRBV5-1 and TRBJ2-3; D unclear. This sequence originates from a young woman in good health and CMV-seronegative. The CDR3 spells CASGVKTSDTQYF. The DNA for the CDR3 is TGCGCCAGCGGTGTCAAGACATCGGATACGCAGTATTTT.